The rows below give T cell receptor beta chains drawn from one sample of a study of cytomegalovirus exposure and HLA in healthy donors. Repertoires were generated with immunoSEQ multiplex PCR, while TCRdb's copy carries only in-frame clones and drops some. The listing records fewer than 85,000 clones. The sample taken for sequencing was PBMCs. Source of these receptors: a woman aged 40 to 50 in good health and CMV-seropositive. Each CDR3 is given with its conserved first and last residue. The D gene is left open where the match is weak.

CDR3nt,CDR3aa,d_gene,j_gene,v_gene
TGCGCCAGCAGCCCGGCGGGATTCTACAATGAGCAGTTCTTC,CASSPAGFYNEQFF,-,TRBJ2-1,TRBV4-1
TGTGCCAGCAGCTTGTCGGACAGAACAGCGGGAACCTTC,CASSLSDRTAGTF,-,TRBJ1-2,TRBV5-4
TGTGCCAGCAGTGTTATAGCGGGGGGATACAATGAGCAGTTCTTC,CASSVIAGGYNEQFF,TRBD2,TRBJ2-1,TRBV6-4
TGTGCCATCAGTTCTGACAGTCGGAATTCACCCCTCCACTTT,CAISSDSRNSPLHF,-,TRBJ1-6,TRBV10-3
TGTGCCAGCAGTACAACCAGTCAGGGCTACGAGCAGTACTTC,CASSTTSQGYEQYF,-,TRBJ2-7,TRBV27
TGTGCCTGGAGTACCACAGGGGTCGAGCAGTACTTC,CAWSTTGVEQYF,TRBD1,TRBJ2-7,TRBV30
TGTGCCAGCAGCGCCGGACAGGGTCGCGGCTCTGGAAACACCATATATTTT,CASSAGQGRGSGNTIYF,TRBD1,TRBJ1-3,TRBV5-6
TGTGCCAGCAGCTTGGACAGGGTCGCTGGAAACACCATATATTTT,CASSLDRVAGNTIYF,-,TRBJ1-3,TRBV5-5
TGTGCCAGCAGTGAGGGGACATCGTATGGCTACACCTTC,CASSEGTSYGYTF,-,TRBJ1-2,TRBV2
TGTGCCAGCAGTTTAGTGCGGGGGGAGACTGAAGCTTTCTTT,CASSLVRGETEAFF,-,TRBJ1-1,TRBV27
TGTGCCAGCAGTTTATTGGGAGGGACCACTGAAGCTTTCTTT,CASSLLGGTTEAFF,-,TRBJ1-1,TRBV28
TGCAGCGTTGACTGGACAGGGAGTGGCTACACCTTC,CSVDWTGSGYTF,TRBD1,TRBJ1-2,TRBV29-1
TGTGCCAGTAGTCGACTAGCGGGAGAATTAGATACGCAGTATTTT,CASSRLAGELDTQYF,TRBD2,TRBJ2-3,TRBV9
TGTGCCAGCAGTGATCTCAGGGGGTCCCCCGAGGAGCAGTACTTC,CASSDLRGSPEEQYF,TRBD1,TRBJ2-7,TRBV2
TGCGCCAGCAGCGACAGTAGTAGTCAGCCCCAGCATTTT,CASSDSSSQPQHF,-,TRBJ1-5,TRBV4-1
TGTGCTAGTGGTTTGGGACAGGGGACCGCAGATACGCAGTATTTT,CASGLGQGTADTQYF,TRBD1,TRBJ2-3,TRBV12-5
TGTGCCAGCAGCTTACTCGCGGGGGGGATCACAGATACGCAGTATTTT,CASSLLAGGITDTQYF,TRBD2,TRBJ2-3,TRBV7-3
TGTGCCAGCAGTTACTCGATTCAGGGCCCTAATGAAAAACTGTTTTTT,CASSYSIQGPNEKLFF,-,TRBJ1-4,TRBV6-5
TGCGCCAACGGGACAGGGGATCAGCCCCAGCATTTT,CANGTGDQPQHF,TRBD1,TRBJ1-5,TRBV5-1
TGTGCCAGCAGCTCCCCCCTCGCGGGAGTGGTTCCGTATTTT,CASSSPLAGVVPYF,TRBD2,TRBJ2-3,TRBV11-2